This TCR beta chain was retrieved from a study of CD8+ T cells in alopecia areata. Study background: Twice daily, treated patients received 5 to 10 mg of oral tofacitinib. General observations from the study: Since there was just one nonresponder, nobody can yet say how baseline CD8+ expansion ties to response. Many expanded lesional clones stayed in scalp and blood while on tofacitinib. Clonality exceeded that of normal scalp in lesional scalp, most notably in alopecia totalis/universalis.

The sequencing template was cDNA reverse transcribed from extracted RNA. TCRdb keeps only in-frame clones here, not all; method: immunoSEQ multiplex PCR. The repertoire includes over 120,000 clones, about 59% of them detected once, and more than 15% sits in the top ten. About this clone: Its antigen remains unidentified.

This CDR3 has 13 amino acids. Germline V gene data show CDR1 as LNHNV and CDR2 as YYDKDF (reference sequence). The trim removed 2 bases at V and 7 bases at J, leaving 2 bases unmatched. Treatment here: oral pan-JAK inhibitor, 5-10 mg twice daily. This receptor was obtained from a human donor with alopecia areata. This material consisted of CD8+ T cells sorted from blood, taken at week 4, from a patient treated with tofacitinib. The V and J genes are TRBV15 and TRBJ2-1; 7 bases are shared with TRBD1. CDR3 loop: CATSRTDRNEQFF. For the CDR3, the DNA is TGTGCCACCAGCAGAACGGACAGGAATGAGCAGTTCTTC. The whole variable domain, filled in from reference TRBV15 and TRBJ2-1, reads DAMVIQNPRYQVTQFGKPVTLSCSQTLNHNVMYWYQQKSSQAPKLLFHYYDKDFNNEADTPDNFQSRRPNTSFCFLDIRSPGLGDTAMYLCATSRTDRNEQFFGPGTRLTVL.